This paragraph reports one T cell receptor (beta chain). Its recognized antigen is unknown. The data were obtained in a study of cytomegalovirus exposure and HLA in healthy donors (dated 2017 in TCRdb). Study-level background: An earlier analysis of fewer than 750 of the donors reported approximately 300 Gb of sequence data and about 120 million unique TCR beta sequences obtained from roughly 170 million T cells. Both class I and class II loci were covered by HLA typing, at four-digit resolution. Besides the first cohort of under 700 subjects, a separate validation cohort made up of 95 to 150 different subjects was used. The study aimed to test whether cataloging public T cell receptors could reveal signatures of past pathogen exposure. Among around 400 genotyped donors of the cohort, an average of around 250,000 unique TCR beta nucleotide sequences was sequenced per donor, of which 15% to 20% were non-productive. All discovery cohort repertoires had been generated using a single sequencing platform. The study combined high-throughput TCR immunosequencing, statistical association of individual TCRs with disease status, and machine learning to predict cytomegalovirus infection status. An early release covering approximately 600 HLA-typed donors comprised about 300 gigabases of sequencing data and tens of millions of unique TCR sequences. An earlier analysis of roughly 580 of the donors used high-throughput TCR beta sequencing to judge whether each TCR beta V gene segment behaved as functional or pseudogenic. The later analysis used no new phenotypic data to find candidate immune exposures, relying instead on TCR beta sequences and their occurrence across donors. Genome-wide SNP genotypes for about three fifths of the roughly 670 donors were used in a later genetic analysis, which treated that subset as a discovery cohort. Donor age, sex, ethnicity and CMV serostatus were compiled alongside the repertoire data. The number of typed donors differed by locus: about 620-640 for A, B, C, DRB1 and DQB1; approximately 530 for DQA1; some 610 for DPA1; and 400 to 480 for DPB1. Among the approximately 400 genotyped donors, approximately 81% belonged to the genetic ancestry cluster associated with self-reported Caucasian donors. In a later analysis, previously published TCR beta repertoires from 666 donors were re-analyzed and high-resolution HLA genotyping was added so that TCR occurrence patterns could be studied. Four to six DR-DQ haplotypes were handled as single units for association and clustering because linkage in the cohort was strong. Using immunosequencing, the study profiled T cell repertoires from around 680 subjects and related those repertoires to cytomegalovirus serostatus.

The paper as a whole reports these results and caveats: Presence/absence analyses assumed roughly uniform sequencing depth across donors, an assumption that may not hold. In both the original and validation cohorts, the classifier was reported to diagnose cytomegalovirus status with high specificity and sensitivity. The authors suggested that the approach could potentially be generalized to other disease states and immunological phenotypes. A few of the identified cytomegalovirus-associated TCR beta chains were confirmed in vitro to be specific for cytomegalovirus antigens. The cohort was sequenced for TCR beta chains only, and without alpha or paired-chain data the features that could be detected were limited. Most TCR sequences were seen in very few donors, while some public TCRs were found in many individuals. Immune exposure information for the cohort was limited to CMV serostatus. According to a later analysis, most CMV-associated TCR beta chains appeared to be HLA-restricted, and the HLA associations seemed to be driven largely by CMV exposure. Assigning TCR associations to individual alleles was difficult when HLA alleles, especially DR and DQ, strongly co-occurred. Several of the top co-occurrence clusters appeared to be linked to parvovirus B19, influenza, CMV and Epstein-Barr virus, according to a later analysis. A further reported finding was that TCR beta sequences accurately predicted the HLA-A and HLA-B alleles for most subjects in the first cohort. A later analysis found that TCR association rates varied across HLA loci, with DRB1 alleles showing the most associated TCRs and HLA-C alleles the fewest. V-gene and J-gene trimming of TCR beta chains was associated with a missense DCLRE1C variant in a later genetic analysis, and the association was replicated in an independent cohort. In a later genetic analysis, fewer N-insertions in productive TCRs were reported among donors in an Asian-associated ancestry cluster than the roughly 640-donor mean. Some IMGT-functional V segments, including TRBV6-2 and TRBV6-3, could not be distinguished by the 87-base-pair reads and were therefore excluded. Correlated functional status among segregating V segments might be attributable to linkage disequilibrium, but an unknown experimental factor could not be ruled out. In the study, some 160 TCR beta chains were listed as associated with cytomegalovirus. In an earlier analysis of around 600 of the donors, most TCR beta V segments appeared in productive rearrangements about 87% or about 30% of the time, broadly matching IMGT annotations. Because HLA typing was missing for some donors at each locus, association tests included only the typed subset. A later analysis found that HLA-associated TCR beta chains were more clonally expanded and had lower generation probabilities than equally common non-associated chains. A cluster of highly shared sequence variants was judged likely to be a technical artifact of the sequencing pipeline. At a false discovery rate of 0.05, a later analysis linked around 15,000 TCR beta sequences to specific HLA alleles. Because counts were too low, seventeen rarely observed V segments, including chromosome 9 orphons, were excluded from the earlier analysis of about 500 of the donors.

The cohort comprised some 680 healthy bone marrow donors. All cohort members were sampled while nominally healthy, although unrecorded immune exposures were likely present. The donor tested CMV seropositive and was one of the 289 seropositive cohort members. Every donor gave a peripheral blood sample, and the peripheral blood mononuclear cells from that sample were used for TCR beta sequencing. The Qiagen DNeasy Blood Extraction Kit was used to extract genomic DNA from the blood cell samples. As encoded in the germline V gene, CDR1 is SGHRS while CDR2 is YFSETQ. V ends up 3 bases short and J 4 bases short, with an unmatched junction base count of 7. From the cysteine through the phenylalanine, the CDR3 covers 16 amino acids. The kept DNA is CDR3 alone, 48 bases in frame from the first base. The receptor library was made with the immunoSEQ multiplex PCR assay. For the multiplex PCR, a mixture combining 60 forward primers for TCR Vbeta segments and 13 reverse primers for TCR Jbeta segments was used. The CDR3 region of rearranged TCR beta genes was amplified from genomic DNA with a multiplex PCR assay. The amplified TCR beta libraries were sequenced on the Illumina HiSeq System as 87-base-pair reads. In the original analysis: Across the roughly 670 repertoires, a later analysis counted some 80 million unique TCR beta chains, some 11 million of which were shared by at least two donors. Raw reads were error-corrected and collapsed into unique sequences with a nearest-neighbor algorithm that merged closely related sequences to remove PCR and sequencing errors. To assign V, D and J gene segments, CDR3 sequences were aligned to IMGT reference sequences. For a sequence to be retained, a match of at least six nucleotides was required to both a V gene segment and a J gene segment. A rearrangement counted as productive if the CDR3 had no stop codons and remained in frame with V and J, and every other rearrangement counted as non-productive. CDR3 was defined according to IMGT convention as the region running from the second conserved V-encoded cysteine to the conserved J-encoded phenylalanine. The earlier analysis of about 590 of the donors excluded sequences that lacked an unambiguous match to a single V gene segment. In an earlier analysis of approximately 590 of the donors, a V segment was called functional when productive rearrangements were above 56.7%, and segregating when the standard deviation between donors exceeded 5%. A statistical classification framework was built for diagnosing cytomegalovirus status from the catalog of TCR beta chain sequences. V and J gene assignment, in a later analysis, came from comparing TCR nucleotide sequences with IMGT/GENE-DB human TR gene sequences. Using the TCRdist pipeline, a later analysis assigned CDR3 sequences along with most-parsimonious VDJ recombination scenarios. A later analysis defined each TCR beta chain by its CDR3 amino acid sequence plus V-gene family, and excluded reads lacking a unique V-gene family. In a later analysis, 500 to 700 highly shared, low-generation-probability nucleotide sequences were removed to address suspected cross-contamination and a sequencing artifact. For each public chain, a later analysis derived a clonal expansion index from normalized ranks of inferred template counts within each repertoire. A later analysis computed generation probabilities with a VDJ recombination model fitted to out-of-frame rearrangements, and checked the results against IGoR. A later analysis scored TCR-TCR, TCR-HLA and TCR-CMV co-occurrence with hypergeometric tests, applying a repertoire-size bias correction to TCR pairs. A later analysis estimated false discovery rates by permuting HLA or CMV assignments 20 times. A later analysis grouped co-occurring TCRs with DBSCAN, adding TCRdist sequence similarity when clustering within HLA-allele-positive subsets. Co-occurrence clustering excluded repertoires with fewer than 30,000 or more than 120,000 public chains, plus five with anomalous nucleotide sharing. TCRdb holds this immuneACCESS table with in-frame rearrangements only. Some clones are missing; in checked studies, unresolved V genes explain under half, and the rest has no known cause. V and J calls and clone size are copied from that table; D and trimming were computed from the DNA. The sample table includes fewer than 40,000 clones. The top ten hold under 2% of the sample.

The TCR comes from a middle-aged woman in good health and CMV-seropositive. Rearrangement joined TRBV5-1 to TRBJ2-1, and 10 junction bases match TRBD2. Sequencing was done on a sample of PBMCs. The encoded CDR3 is CASSSSGSRVYNEQFF. The nucleotide sequence is given as TGCGCCAGCAGCTCTAGCGGGAGTCGAGTATACAATGAGCAGTTCTTC.